Below are 25 T cell receptor beta chains sequenced from a single sample in a study of graft-versus-host responses after intestinal transplantation. Profiled with immunoSEQ multiplex PCR; TCRdb holds only in-frame clones, not every one. Found here are about 40,000 clones, about 89% of them singletons; the top ten hold under 2.5%. Here the sequenced sample was PBMCs, taken 300 to 320 days after intestinal transplant. These receptors originate from a human patient who received an intestinal transplant, so some T cells may come from the graft donor.

The CDR3 nucleotides are TGCGCCAGCAGCTCCTCTTCGGTTACAGATACGCAGTATTTT. Its translation is CASSSSSVTDTQYF. The rearrangement uses TRBV5-1 and TRBJ2-3, with D uncertain. Trimming cost V 3 bases and J 3 bases, with 11 bases left between them. Looked up from germline, CDR1 is SGHRS and CDR2 is YFSETQ. The length of the CDR3 is 14 residues.

The gene calls are TRBV6-1 and TRBJ1-5; no clear D. Germline-derived CDR1 and CDR2 are MNHNS and SASEGT. Trimming stripped 2 bases from V and 6 bases from J, with 5 bases between. The CDR3 runs 12 residues. The CDR3 DNA follows: TGTGCCAGCAGTGAAATAGGTCAGCCCCAGCATTTT. Encoded protein: CASSEIGQPQHF.

The chain uses TRBV16 and TRBJ2-7; a weak D match, TRBD1 (6 bases). The CDR3 is 13 residues long. Germline V CDR1 and CDR2: KGHSY, FQNENV. Trimming shortened V by 0 bases and J by 3 bases, and 6 bases separated the two germline ends. The CDR3 DNA reads TGTGCCAGCAGCCAATCACAGGGCTACGAGCAGTACTTC. It encodes CASSQSQGYEQYF.

The chain has TRBV6-6 and TRBJ2-7, with D hard to call. V was shortened by 0 bases and J by 5 bases, with 8 bases between the two germline ends. There are 13 residues in the CDR3. Germline values: CDR1 MNHNY, CDR2 SVGAGI (reference sequence). The CDR3 protein is CASSYSIIHEQYF. The CDR3, as DNA: TGTGCCAGCAGTTACTCGATCATACACGAGCAGTACTTC.

The chain recombines TRBV2 with TRBJ1-1; tentative D call: TRBD1 (6 bases). The CDR3 consists of 14 residues. In germline, CDR1 is SNHLY, CDR2 FYNNEI. Trimming removed 6 bases from V and 5 bases from J, with 16 bases in between. CDR3 loop: CASSVTAGVTEAFF. CDR3 DNA sequence: TGTGCCAGCAGCGTGACAGCAGGGGTAACTGAAGCTTTCTTT.

The chain links TRBV6-1 to TRBJ2-7; 7 bases are a match to TRBD1. V was pared by 8 bases and J by 3 bases, with 4 bases of the junction left unmatched. Germline CDR1 is MNHNS and CDR2 is SASEGT. The CDR3 runs to 12 residues. For the CDR3, the DNA is TGTGCCAGCCAACAGGGGTACTACGAGCAGTACTTC. It codes for CASQQGYYEQYF.

The rearrangement uses TRBV9 and TRBJ2-6; no clear D. Germline CDR1 reads SGDLS; CDR2 reads YYNGEE. Trimming stripped 3 bases from V and 0 bases from J, with 16 bases between. The CDR3 has 18 amino acids. CDR3 DNA sequence: TGTGCCAGCAGCGAGAGTACGGTGGTTACCTCTGGGGCCAACGTCCTGACTTTC. Its protein is CASSESTVVTSGANVLTF. Together with reference TRBV9 and TRBJ2-6, the CDR3 gives the full variable domain: DSGVTQTPKHLITATGQRVTLRCSPRSGDLSVYWYQQSLDQGLQFLIQYYNGEERAKGNILERFSAQQFPDLHSELNLSSLELGDSALYFCASSESTVVTSGANVLTFGAGSRLTVL.

The CDR3, as DNA: TGTGCCAGCAGCTTAGGCGGGGGGCTAGCCAATGAGCAGTTCTTC. Translating it yields CASSLGGGLANEQFF. The V call is TRBV11-3, the J call TRBJ2-1; the match to TRBD2 covers 8 bases. Germline V lookup: CDR1 SGHNT, CDR2 YENEEA. The CDR3 runs 15 residues. With V trimmed by 1 base and J by 6 bases, 5 bases remained unmatched.

This sequence joins TRBV30 and TRBJ1-2; D is unclear. Germline CDR1 GTSNPN, CDR2 SVGIG (reference sequence). The CDR3 totals 13 residues. The ends were cut back, 0 bases at V and 4 bases at J, with 9 bases in the middle. In DNA form, the CDR3 reads TGTGCCTGGAGTGTACCGGGAGGCTATGGCTACACCTTC. It codes for CAWSVPGGYGYTF.

The V gene is TRBV2, the J gene TRBJ2-6; D gene ambiguous. Germline CDR1 SNHLY, CDR2 FYNNEI. V was shortened by 0 bases and J by 0 bases, with 12 bases between the two germline ends. The CDR3 covers 18 residues. The CDR3 sequence: CASSEAPFVTSGANVLTF. CDR3 bases: TGTGCCAGCAGTGAAGCGCCGTTCGTGACCTCTGGGGCCAACGTCCTGACTTTC.

In its sample, this clone was seen once. V gene TRBV18 combines with J gene TRBJ2-2; D gene unclear. The V and J ends lost 3 bases and 5 bases respectively, with 13 bases between them. The CDR3 spans 15 residues. Germline values: CDR1 KGHSH, CDR2 LQKENI. CDR3 protein: CASSPMTRPTGELFF. For the CDR3, the DNA is TGTGCCAGCTCACCCATGACCAGACCAACCGGGGAGCTGTTTTTT.

The J gene is TRBJ2-1, the V gene TRBV19, with D tentatively TRBD2 (5 bases). Trimming removed 2 bases at V and 9 bases at J, with 14 bases between. The CDR3 covers 14 residues. The V gene's germline CDR1 is LNHDA and CDR2 SQIVND (reference sequence). CDR3 region: CASSIIDPAGEQFF. In DNA form, the CDR3 reads TGTGCCAGTAGTATAATCGACCCCGCGGGTGAGCAGTTCTTC. The whole variable domain, filled in from reference TRBV19 and TRBJ2-1, reads DGGITQSPKYLFRKEGQNVTLSCEQNLNHDAMYWYRQDPGQGLRLIYYSQIVNDFQKGDIAEGYSVSREKKESFPLTVTSAQKNPTAFYLCASSIIDPAGEQFFGPGTRLTVL.

The chain couples TRBV14 to TRBJ1-1, with 9 bases that match TRBD1. J was trimmed by 4 bases and V by 2 bases; bases with no gene match: 8. Germline V gives CDR1 SGHDN, CDR2 FVKESK. The CDR3 is made up of 16 amino acids. This chain's CDR3 is CASSQPTQTGGTEAFF. In DNA form, the CDR3 reads TGTGCCAGCAGCCAACCCACCCAGACAGGGGGCACTGAAGCTTTCTTT.

This clone is a singleton in its sample. This rearrangement joins TRBV28 to TRBJ2-5; D not certain. There are 14 residues in the CDR3. V was trimmed by 1 base and J by 1 base, leaving 7 bases between them. Germline V gives CDR1 MDHEN, CDR2 SYDVKM. This chain's CDR3 is CASSLSRLQETQYF. The CDR3 DNA sequence: TGTGCCAGCAGTTTATCACGCCTCCAAGAGACCCAGTACTTC.

The chain joins TRBV5-8 to TRBJ2-7, with D perhaps TRBD1 (6 bases). Trimming stripped 7 bases from V and 2 bases from J, with 10 bases between. The CDR3 extends over 12 amino acids. Germline assignment: CDR1 SGHTS and CDR2 YDEGEE. CDR3 bases: TGTGCCAGCGGGCGACAGGCCTACGAGCAGTACTTC. It specifies CASGRQAYEQYF.

The J gene is TRBJ2-5, the V gene TRBV4-1; 8 bases line up with TRBD1. The germline V gene has CDR1 MGHRA and CDR2 YSYEKL. V lost 4 bases to trimming and J lost 4 bases; unmatched junction nucleotides: 8. This CDR3 comprises 15 residues. This CDR3 reads CASSLIITGGETQYF. The CDR3, as DNA: TGCGCCAGCAGCCTAATTATCACAGGGGGAGAGACCCAGTACTTC.

CDR3 in DNA: TGCGCCAGCAGCCTCGTGGGAGACAGGGCCACTGAAGCTTTCTTT. Residues: CASSLVGDRATEAFF. The gene calls are TRBV5-1 and TRBJ1-1; 7 bases fit TRBD1. From germline, CDR1 is SGHRS and CDR2 YFSETQ. The trim removed 4 bases at V and 4 bases at J, leaving 10 bases unmatched. This CDR3 spans 15 amino acids.

V gene TRBV7-6 combines with J gene TRBJ2-1; no definite D call. The germline V gene has CDR1 SGHVS and CDR2 FNYEAQ. The CDR3 is 13 residues long. V lost 0 bases to trimming and J lost 12 bases, with 12 bases between them. CDR3 protein: CASSLAPIRGQFF. Written as DNA, the CDR3 is TGTGCCAGCAGCTTAGCACCTATCCGCGGGCAGTTCTTC.

J is TRBJ2-5 and V is TRBV11-2, with D unresolved. Germline-derived CDR1 and CDR2 are SGHAT and FQNNGV. The CDR3 loop spans 13 amino acids. V was trimmed by 6 bases and J by 0 bases, leaving 8 bases between them. Written as DNA, the CDR3 is TGTGCCAGCAGATTGGGGTACCAAGAGACCCAGTACTTC. Protein product: CASRLGYQETQYF. Combining the CDR3 with reference TRBV11-2 and TRBJ2-5 gives the whole variable domain EAGVAQSPRYKIIEKRQSVAFWCNPISGHATLYWYQQILGQGPKLLIQFQNNGVVDDSQLPKDRFSAERLKGVDSTLKIQPAKLEDSAVYLCASRLGYQETQYFGPGTRLLVL.

This rearrangement joins TRBV2 to TRBJ1-1; D is perhaps TRBD1 (5 bases). The V end lost 6 bases, the J end lost 4 bases, and 9 bases lay between the germline ends. The CDR3 is 12 residues long. Per the germline V gene, CDR1 is SNHLY and CDR2 is FYNNEI. CDR3 DNA sequence: TGTGCCAGCAGGGGGCTTATCACTGAAGCTTTCTTT. It yields the protein CASRGLITEAFF.

Only one count was recorded for this clone. The chain is built from TRBV6-1 and TRBJ1-2; D gene ambiguous. Germline V CDR1 and CDR2: MNHNS, SASEGT. This CDR3 has 14 amino acids. The ends were cut back, 8 bases at V and 3 bases at J, with 16 bases in the middle. As DNA, the CDR3 is TGTGCCAGCGAGTTGAGGGCGGTAGACTATGGCTACACCTTC. The encoded protein is CASELRAVDYGYTF.

This clone is a singleton in its sample. The gene calls are TRBV7-2 and TRBJ2-1, with D unclear. The CDR3 length is 15 residues. V gave up 0 bases and J gave up 3 bases, with 9 bases separating them. CDR1 and CDR2 from the germline V gene are SGHTA and FQGNSA. CDR3 loop: CASSLADGLYNEQFF. The CDR3 DNA is TGTGCCAGCAGCTTAGCCGACGGTCTCTACAATGAGCAGTTCTTC.

The chain uses TRBV6-5 and TRBJ2-2, with TRBD1 as a possible D gene (6 bases). Trimming removed 2 bases at V and 7 bases at J, with 11 bases between. Germline lookup yields CDR1 MNHEY and CDR2 SVGAGI. This CDR3 is built from 14 residues. The CDR3 region is CASSYNREDGELFF. The DNA of the CDR3 is TGTGCCAGCAGTTACAACAGGGAAGACGGGGAGCTGTTTTTT.

To note about this clone: The same CDR3 is also encoded by other DNA sequences in this sample. The chain has TRBV5-1 and TRBJ2-3, with 7 nucleotides matching TRBD1. This CDR3 has 14 residues. In germline, CDR1 is SGHRS, CDR2 YFSETQ. The J segment lost 1 base and the V segment lost 4 bases, leaving 3 bases of the junction unmatched. CDR3 loop: CASSPGQGTDTQYF. The CDR3 DNA reads as TGCGCCAGCAGCCCTGGACAGGGCACAGATACGCAGTATTTT.

The J gene is TRBJ2-3, the V gene TRBV6-6, with D unresolved. In germline, CDR1 is MNHNY, CDR2 SVGAGI (reference sequence). CDR3 length equals 14 residues. The V end was cut by 0 bases, the J end by 7 bases, with 11 bases between. CDR3 bases: TGTGCCAGCAGTTACTCGAGGTCTCAAAATACGCAGTATTTT. It is translated as CASSYSRSQNTQYF.